This T cell receptor (beta chain) derives from a study of T cell changes during pregnancy in multiple sclerosis. J was trimmed by 7 bases and V by 6 bases; bases with no gene match: 6. The CDR3 runs to 15 residues. Germline V gene data show CDR1 as MNHEY and CDR2 as SMNVEV (reference sequence). Some clones are missing from TCRdb's copy, which holds only in-frame ones; the method was immunoSEQ multiplex PCR. The sample records roughly 24,000 clones, 85% to 90% being singletons. This sample comprised CD4+ T cells from peripheral blood mononuclear cells, obtained in the second trimester of pregnancy. V gene TRBV27 combines with J gene TRBJ2-1, with 13 bases identical to TRBD2. This clonotype originated in a female donor in good health, enrolled as a control in a pregnancy study. The CDR3 protein is CASSLTSGGANEQFF. The CDR3 nucleotides read TGTGCCAGCAGCCTCACTAGCGGGGGGGCGAATGAGCAGTTCTTC.